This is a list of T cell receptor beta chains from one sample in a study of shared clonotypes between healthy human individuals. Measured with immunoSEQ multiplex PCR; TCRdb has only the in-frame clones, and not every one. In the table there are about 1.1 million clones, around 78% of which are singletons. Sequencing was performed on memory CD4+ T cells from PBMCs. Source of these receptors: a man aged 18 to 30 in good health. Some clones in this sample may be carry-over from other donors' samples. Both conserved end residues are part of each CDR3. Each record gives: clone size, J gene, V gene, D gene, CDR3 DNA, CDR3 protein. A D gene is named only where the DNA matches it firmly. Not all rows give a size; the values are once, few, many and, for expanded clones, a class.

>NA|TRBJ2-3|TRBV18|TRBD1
TGTGCCAGCTCTTCCACGCATGGGACAGGGATGACAGATACGCAGTATTTT
CASSSTHGTGMTDTQYF
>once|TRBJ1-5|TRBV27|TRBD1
TGTGCCAGCAGTCCCAGCCGGACAGGGAGGGTTACGCCCCAGCATTTT
CASSPSRTGRVTPQHF
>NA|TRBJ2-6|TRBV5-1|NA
TGCGCCAGCAGCTCGGTTGGTGGGGCCAACGTCCTGACTTTC
CASSSVGGANVLTF
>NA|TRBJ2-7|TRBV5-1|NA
TGCGCCAGCAGCTTGGGCCAGGACATCTACGAGCAGTACTTC
CASSLGQDIYEQYF
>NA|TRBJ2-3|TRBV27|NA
TGTGCCAGCAGAGGAGGGAACACAGATACGCAGTATTTT
CASRGGNTDTQYF
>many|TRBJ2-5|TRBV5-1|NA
TGCGCCAGCCTCGGGCAAACCAGGGGCGAGACCCAGTACTTC
CASLGQTRGETQYF
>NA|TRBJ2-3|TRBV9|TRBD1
TGTGCCAGCAGCGTAGGGGACAGGGTGTTCATGACAGATACGCAGTATTTT
CASSVGDRVFMTDTQYF
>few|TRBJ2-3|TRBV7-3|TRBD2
TGTGCCAGCAGCACCGGGTTGGCGGGAGGAAAGGGCACAGATACGCAGTATTTT
CASSTGLAGGKGTDTQYF
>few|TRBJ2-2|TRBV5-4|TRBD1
TGTGCCAGCAGCACACAGGGGGGAGCGGACACCGGGGAGCTGTTTTTT
CASSTQGGADTGELFF
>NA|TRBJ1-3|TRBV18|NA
TGTGCCAGCTCACCCGGGATCTCCCCTGGAAACACCATATATTTT
CASSPGISPGNTIYF
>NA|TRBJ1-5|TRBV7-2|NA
TGTGCCAGCAGCTTAGCAGGGGATCAGCCCCAGCATTTT
CASSLAGDQPQHF
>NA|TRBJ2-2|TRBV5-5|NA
TGTGCCAGCACCTTGGTTCCGGGGGCGCGTGCCGGGGAGCTGTTTTTT
CASTLVPGARAGELFF
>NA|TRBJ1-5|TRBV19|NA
TGTGCCAGTAGTCAACAGGGACAGCCCCAGCATTTT
CASSQQGQPQHF
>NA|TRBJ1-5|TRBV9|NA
TGTGCCAGCAGCGTAGGACCGGGGGAGAGCAATCAGCCCCAGCATTTT
CASSVGPGESNQPQHF
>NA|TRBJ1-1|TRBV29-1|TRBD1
TGCAGCGTGCGGGACAGGGAAGAGGTCATGAACACTGAAGCTTTCTTT
CSVRDREEVMNTEAFF
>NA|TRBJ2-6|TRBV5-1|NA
TGCGCCAGCAGCTTGAAGAGGGCCAGTGTTAACTCTGGGGCCAACGTCCTGACTTTC
CASSLKRASVNSGANVLTF
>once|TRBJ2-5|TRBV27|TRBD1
TGTGCCAGCAGTTCCCGAGACCTGGGACAGGGGGATCGGGAGACCCAGTACTTC
CASSSRDLGQGDRETQYF
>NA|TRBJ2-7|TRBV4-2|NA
TGTGCCAGCAGCCAAGGGCCCCCAGGGCCCTACGAGCAGTACTTC
CASSQGPPGPYEQYF
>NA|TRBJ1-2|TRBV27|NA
TGTGCCAGCAGTTTATCGGGGGTCGGGGGCTACACCTTC
CASSLSGVGGYTF
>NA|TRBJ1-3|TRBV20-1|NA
TGCAGTTCCCGGGGCCGAAACACCATATATTTT
CSSRGRNTIYF
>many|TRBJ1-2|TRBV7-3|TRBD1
TGTGCCAGCAGCTTACCGGGACAGTCCATCTATGGCTACACCTTC
CASSLPGQSIYGYTF
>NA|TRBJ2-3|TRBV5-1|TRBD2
TGCGCCAGCAGCTTGGGGACTAGTTTCCCAGATACGCAGTATTTT
CASSLGTSFPDTQYF
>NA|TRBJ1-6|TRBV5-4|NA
TGTGCCAGCAGTCTCGGAGGTTCACCCCTCCACTTT
CASSLGGSPLHF
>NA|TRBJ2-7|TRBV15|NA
TGTGCCACCAGCAGAGACTTGGGAGACGAGCAGTACTTC
CATSRDLGDEQYF
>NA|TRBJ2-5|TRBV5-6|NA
TGTGCCAGCAGCCGTGGGACCCAAGAGACCCAGTACTTC
CASSRGTQETQYF
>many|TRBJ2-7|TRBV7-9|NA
TGTGCCAGCAGCTTAGAATATAGCTACAGGCCCTACGAGCAGTACTTC
CASSLEYSYRPYEQYF
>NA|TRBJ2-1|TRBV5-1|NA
TGCGCCAGCAGCTTGGACCTGGGACCCTACAATGAGCAGTTCTTC
CASSLDLGPYNEQFF
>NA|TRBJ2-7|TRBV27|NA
TGTGCCAGCAGAGGACGGCGGATCCTCTACGAGCAGTACTTC
CASRGRRILYEQYF
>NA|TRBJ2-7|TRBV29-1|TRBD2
TGCAGCGTTTCCGGGACTAGCGCCCGCTCCTACGAGCAGTACTTC
CSVSGTSARSYEQYF
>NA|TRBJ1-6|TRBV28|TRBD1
TGTGCCAGCAGTCCACCGGGACAGTATTCACCCCTCCACTTT
CASSPPGQYSPLHF
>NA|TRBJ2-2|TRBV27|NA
TGTGCCAGCAGTTTCCTAGCGAGACTCCTCACCGGGGAGCTGTTTTTT
CASSFLARLLTGELFF
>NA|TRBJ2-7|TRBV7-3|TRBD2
TGTGCCAGCAGCCTCGGGTCTAGCGGAACCTACGAGCAGTACTTC
CASSLGSSGTYEQYF
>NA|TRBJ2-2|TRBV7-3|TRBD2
TGTGCCAGCAGTCGAGCGGGAGTTAACACCGGGGAGCTGTTTTTT
CASSRAGVNTGELFF
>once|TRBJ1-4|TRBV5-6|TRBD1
TGTGCCAGCAGCTGGACAGGGGTCGCTGAAAAACTGTTTTTT
CASSWTGVAEKLFF
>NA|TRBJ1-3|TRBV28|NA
TGTGCCAGCAGTTTATCTGGCGGATCCTCTGGAAACACCATATATTTT
CASSLSGGSSGNTIYF
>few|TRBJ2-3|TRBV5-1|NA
TGCGCCAGCAGCTTAGAAGGGTTGGATACGCAGTATTTT
CASSLEGLDTQYF
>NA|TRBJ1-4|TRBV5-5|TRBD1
TGTGCCAGCAGCTCAACAGGGGGCTCGGAAAAACTGTTTTTT
CASSSTGGSEKLFF
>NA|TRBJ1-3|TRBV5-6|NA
TGTGCCAGCAGCCAACCTTCGGACCGAACAGGGAGCTCTGGAAACACCATATATTTT
CASSQPSDRTGSSGNTIYF
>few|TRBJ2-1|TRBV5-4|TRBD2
TGTGCCAGCAGCTTGGGGACTAGCGATGCCAATGAGCAGTTCTTC
CASSLGTSDANEQFF
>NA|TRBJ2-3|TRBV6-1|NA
TGTGCCAGCATAAAGGAGCGACACCGCACAGATACGCAGTATTTT
CASIKERHRTDTQYF
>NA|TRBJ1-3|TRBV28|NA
TGTGCCAGCAGTTTCCCCCGGCACTTGCCCCTATATTTT
CASSFPRHLPLYF
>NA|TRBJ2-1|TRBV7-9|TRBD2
TGTGCCAGCAGCCGTACGACTAGCGGGCGTTACAATGAGCAGTTCTTC
CASSRTTSGRYNEQFF
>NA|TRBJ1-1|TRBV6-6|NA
TGTGCCAGCAGGTTTTCAGGGGAATTAGCTGAAGCTTTCTTT
CASRFSGELAEAFF
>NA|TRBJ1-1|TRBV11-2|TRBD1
TGTGCCAGCAGCTTAGTTCGGCAGGGACAGGGGTTTAAAGCTTTCTTT
CASSLVRQGQGFKAFF
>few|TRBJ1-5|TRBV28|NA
TGTGCCAGCACGGCGCCCGGGTTTAGCAATCAGCCCCAGCATTTT
CASTAPGFSNQPQHF
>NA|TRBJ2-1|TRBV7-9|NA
TGTGCCAGCAGCTTAGCTGGCAGCTACAATGAGCAGTTCTTC
CASSLAGSYNEQFF
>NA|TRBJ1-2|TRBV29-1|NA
TGCAGCGTGGATATTTTGCCAAGTGGCTACACCTTC
CSVDILPSGYTF
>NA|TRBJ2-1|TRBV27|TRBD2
TGTGCCAGCAGTCTGAAGCCGGGACTAGCGGGGGAGGGCTACTCCTACAATGAGCAGTTCTTC
CASSLKPGLAGEGYSYNEQFF
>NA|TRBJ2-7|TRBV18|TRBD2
TGTGCCAGCTCACCATCCGCGGGAGTATACGAGCAGTACTTC
CASSPSAGVYEQYF
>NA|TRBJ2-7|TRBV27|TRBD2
TGTGCCAGCAGACTTATAGCGGGCGGGAGCTCCTACGAGCAGTACTTC
CASRLIAGGSSYEQYF
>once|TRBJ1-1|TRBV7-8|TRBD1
TGTGCCAGCAGCTTTGACAGGGACACTGAAGCTTTCTTT
CASSFDRDTEAFF
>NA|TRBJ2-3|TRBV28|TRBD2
TGTGCCAGCACCTTGACTAGCGGGAGTAGGGATACGCAGTATTTT
CASTLTSGSRDTQYF
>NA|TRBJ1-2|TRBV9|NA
TGTGCCAGCAGCCGAGGGGATTTTGGCTACACCTTC
CASSRGDFGYTF
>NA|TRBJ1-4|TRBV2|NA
TGTGCCAGCAGTGAAATTGGGGGCGCGGAAAAACTGTTTTTT
CASSEIGGAEKLFF
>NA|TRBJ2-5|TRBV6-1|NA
TGTGCCAGCAGTGAACGAGTGCGGGAGACCCAGTACTTC
CASSERVRETQYF